Listed below are T cell receptor beta chains from one sample, sequenced in a study of beta chain features in type 1 diabetes. Only in-frame clones appear in the TCRdb table, and some are missing; sequencing was by immunoSEQ multiplex PCR. The sample shows 350,000 to 400,000 clones, more than 12% of them seen only once. Sequencing input: naive CD4+ T cells from blood. The receptors here all came from a young woman in good health. The CDR3 runs from the conserved cysteine through the conserved F or W.

j_call v_call cdr3_aa
TRBJ2-7 TRBV18 CASSPDRTIYEQYF
TRBJ2-3 TRBV25-1 CASSEVRGGLATDTQYF
TRBJ2-1 TRBV15 CATSRSTVRANEQFF
TRBJ2-7 TRBV6-5 CASRTGTGRSGQYF
TRBJ2-2 TRBV6-5 CASRRQTLASGELFF
TRBJ2-3 TRBV2 CASRPTGADTQYF
TRBJ2-7 TRBV7-2 CASSLEQRTYEQYF
TRBJ2-1 TRBV5-1 CASTLGLASNEQFF
TRBJ2-3 TRBV7-9 CASSPEGLAGADTQYF
TRBJ2-7 TRBV27 CASSLDGEAYEQYF
TRBJ2-1 TRBV7-2 CASSFRTSGRNEQFF
TRBJ1-5 TRBV2 CASSERQGKPQHF
TRBJ2-7 TRBV2 CATSRLAGGPYEQYF
TRBJ2-1 TRBV2 CASSQGTGKTDEQFF
TRBJ1-1 TRBV18 CASSQTTNTEAFF
TRBJ2-1 TRBV28 CASSLVSGLAGGIPFF
TRBJ2-3 TRBV5-1 CASSLDFPADTQYF
TRBJ2-5 TRBV6-5 CASRKDRGPETQYF